Listed here are 17 T cell receptor beta chains from one sample, sequenced in a study of human T cells and chemical hapten exposure (TCRdb year 2021). The library relied on RACE. The reads were generated on a NextSeq 500. TCRdb took the public reads, trimmed them with fastp at Q25, ran MiXCR for clone calling and kept in-frame beta chains. A single entry per CDR3 protein holds the most common genes and DNA from its merged rows. The sample table shows 360,000 or so distinct CDR3 sequences, and nearly 6.5% are seen once. The biggest ten clones account for around 5.8% of the sample. Interpreted using the paper, the time point label stands for: patch test 2, 6 weeks after DPC sensitization. The label giving this sample's treatment or condition can be read as: therapeutic diphenylcyclopropenone sensitization with weekly scalp DPC. This sample comprised whole blood, obtained in connection with sensitization to the hapten diphenylcyclopropenone (DPC). These receptors came from a woman aged 18-29 years with alopecia areata. Some clones in this sample may be carry-over from other donors' samples.

This clonotype was detected only a few times. The V and J genes are TRBV12-3 or TRBV12-4 and TRBJ1-3, with D perhaps TRBD1 (5 bases). Trimming pared 7 bases from V and 0 bases from J, leaving 16 bases between. This CDR3 is built from 16 residues. The DNA of the CDR3 is TGTGCCAGCATCAACCTAGGTGGGACCTCTGGAAACACCATATATTTT. Translated: CASINLGGTSGNTIYF.

This clonotype was picked up many times. The V and J genes are TRBV7-6 and TRBJ2-6, with a weak D call TRBD1 (5 bases). The CDR3 extends over 15 amino acids. Germline CDR1 SGHVS, CDR2 FNYEAQ. V lost 0 bases and J 2 bases, leaving 5 bases between the germline ends. The CDR3 sequence: CASSLAGAGANVLTF. The DNA of the CDR3 is TGTGCCAGCAGCTTAGCAGGGGCTGGGGCCAACGTCCTGACTTTC.

Many counts were recorded for this clonotype. V gene TRBV28 combines with J gene TRBJ2-1, with 9 bases aligning to TRBD2. After removal of 5 bases from V and 9 bases from J, the junction contained 11 bases not matched to a gene. The length of the CDR3 is 15 residues. Germline V gene data show CDR1 as MDHEN and CDR2 as SYDVKM. CDR3 sequence (DNA): TGTGCCAGCAGTGCCGGGACTAGCCTCTCGCTTGAGCAGTTCTTC. It yields the protein CASSAGTSLSLEQFF.

This clonotype was seen repeatedly, ten times or more. The V gene is TRBV7-8, the J gene TRBJ2-3; D not certain. Germline V lookup: CDR1 SGHVS, CDR2 FQNEAQ. The CDR3 spans 13 residues. V lost 3 bases and J lost 6, with 10 bases in between. Here the CDR3 DNA reads TGTGCCAGCAGCTTGGCAGCGTTCGATACGCAGTATTTT. Amino acid sequence: CASSLAAFDTQYF.

The chain combines TRBV11-1 with TRBJ1-6; D is undetermined. The CDR3 extends over 15 amino acids. Germline V CDR1 and CDR2: SGHAT, FQDESV (reference sequence). Trimming took off 5 bases at V and 5 bases at J, with 13 bases between the two ends. CDR3 sequence reads: CASSARANNNSPLHF. In DNA, the CDR3 is TGTGCCAGCAGCGCAAGGGCAAATAATAATTCACCCCTCCACTTT. Full variable domain (missing parts from reference TRBV11-1 and TRBJ1-6): EAEVAQSPRYKITEKSQAVAFWCDPISGHATLYWYRQILGQGPELLVQFQDESVVDDSQLPKDRFSAERLKGVDSTLKIQPAELGDSAMYLCASSARANNNSPLHFGNGTRLTVT.

The V and J genes are TRBV5-1 and TRBJ1-3; TRBD1 might be the D (5 bases). The V and J ends lost 4 bases and 0 bases respectively, with 20 bases between them. The CDR3 is 18 amino acids. Germline V gene sequence: CDR1 SGHRS, CDR2 YFSETQ. CDR3 DNA sequence: TGCGCCAGCAGCCCTACAGGACTACAGGACCTCTCTGGAAACACCATATATTTT. Its translation is CASSPTGLQDLSGNTIYF. The whole variable domain, filled in from reference TRBV5-1 and TRBJ1-3, reads KAGVTQTPRYLIKTRGQQVTLSCSPISGHRSVSWYQQTPGQGLQFLFEYFSETQRNKGNFPGRFSGRQFSNSRSEMNVSTLELGDSALYLCASSPTGLQDLSGNTIYFGEGSWLTVV.

The chain has TRBV2 and TRBJ2-1, with D perhaps TRBD2 (5 bases). This CDR3 is 12 amino acids long. Trimming pared 6 bases from V and 7 bases from J, leaving 10 bases between. Germline assignment: CDR1 SNHLY and CDR2 FYNNEI. The CDR3 region is CASSPDWNEQFF. The CDR3 region has the DNA TGTGCCAGCAGCCCGGACTGGAATGAGCAGTTCTTC.

This clonotype has ten or more counts. The chain has TRBV18 and TRBJ1-3, with a possible D match to TRBD1 (5 bases). Germline loops: CDR1 KGHSH, CDR2 LQKENI. V was clipped by 6 bases and J by 2 bases, with 17 bases between them. CDR3 length: 16 residues. In DNA form, the CDR3 reads TGTGCCAGCTCTCTACAGGCCGGCGCCGCTGGAAACACCATATATTTT. It is translated as CASSLQAGAAGNTIYF.

This clonotype has ten or more counts. The chain uses TRBV10-3 and TRBJ2-3; 9 positions agree with TRBD1. The germline CDR1 and CDR2 sequences are ENHRY and SYGVKD. This CDR3 contains 14 residues. Trimming cost V 3 bases and J 3 bases; bases outside gene matches: 1. The CDR3 bases are TGTGCCATCAGTGAACAGGGGGCTACAGATACGCAGTATTTT. Translated, it gives CAISEQGATDTQYF.

This clonotype was seen repeatedly, ten times or more. V is TRBV6-5 and J is TRBJ1-4; D is undetermined. Germline CDR1 is MNHEY and CDR2 is SVGAGI. The CDR3 has 14 amino acids. Between the trimmed V and J ends, which lost 2 bases and 8 bases, there was a span of 12 bases. CDR3 DNA sequence: TGTGCCAGCAGTTACCTAGGCCCGAGAGAAAAACTGTTTTTT. It specifies CASSYLGPREKLFF.

This clonotype showed up just a few times. The CDR3: CATSTFGADTQYF. For the CDR3, the DNA is TGTGCCACCTCTACGTTCGGCGCAGATACGCAGTATTTT. The chain links TRBV2 to TRBJ2-3; no firm D call. CDR1 and CDR2 from the germline V gene are SNHLY and FYNNEI. With 10 bases removed from V and 4 bases from J, the gap between germline ends came to 15 bases. This CDR3 has 13 residues. Full variable domain (rest looked up from reference TRBV2 and TRBJ2-3): EPEVTQTPSHQVTQMGQEVILRCVPISNHLYFYWYRQILGQKVEFLVSFYNNEISEKSEIFDDQFSVERPDGSNFTLKIRSTKLEDSAMYFCATSTFGADTQYFGPGTRLTVL.

This clonotype was recorded a few times. The chain couples TRBV12-3 or TRBV12-4 to TRBJ1-2, with D perhaps TRBD1 (5 bases). V dropped 6 bases and J dropped 8 bases, with 16 bases sitting between them. CDR3 size: 13 residues. The CDR3 protein is CASRLGDYGGYTF. CDR3 nucleotide sequence: TGTGCCAGCAGATTGGGGGATTACGGCGGCTACACCTTC.

The chain recombines TRBV6-2 or TRBV6-3 with TRBJ2-4; D call uncertain. This CDR3 contains 17 residues. Trimming shortened V by 4 bases and J by 0 bases, and 16 bases separated the two germline ends. CDR1 is MNHEY and CDR2 is SVGEGT in the germline V gene. CDR3 nucleotides: TGTGCCAGCAGTTTTCTCCAGGAACGATTAGCCAAAAACATTCAGTACTTC. Protein product: CASSFLQERLAKNIQYF.

In its sample, this clonotype was seen many times. The V gene is TRBV12-3 or TRBV12-4, the J gene TRBJ2-4; TRBD1 aligns across 8 bases. This CDR3 is built from 14 residues. Trimming at V came to 4 bases and at J to 8 bases, leaving 7 bases not matched to a gene. CDR3 protein: CASSSWTGSDIQYF. The CDR3 DNA follows: TGTGCCAGCAGTTCGTGGACAGGGTCGGACATTCAGTACTTC.

This clonotype was counted at least ten times. V and J are TRBV10-3 and TRBJ1-1; D may be TRBD1 (6 bases). The CDR3 spans 15 residues. Trimming took 0 bases from V and 1 from J, leaving 9 bases between them. Germline V gene sequence: CDR1 ENHRY, CDR2 SYGVKD. Written as DNA, the CDR3 is TGTGCCATCAGTGAGTCGACAGGTACGAACACTGAAGCTTTCTTT. Translation gives CAISESTGTNTEAFF.

This clonotype was picked up many times. The rearrangement links TRBV6-5 to TRBJ1-6, with 9 positions matching TRBD1. In germline, CDR1 is MNHEY, CDR2 SVGAGI. Trimming at V came to 6 bases and at J to 9 bases, leaving 6 bases not matched to a gene. The CDR3 is made up of 14 amino acids. Here the CDR3 reads CASSRGQGSSPLHF. The CDR3 region has the DNA TGTGCCAGCAGCCGTGGACAGGGGAGTTCACCCCTCCACTTT.

The V and J genes are TRBV6-1 and TRBJ2-7, with 10 positions matching TRBD1. Germline V gene lookup returns CDR1 MNHNS and CDR2 SASEGT. The CDR3 is 15 residues long. J lost 4 bases, V lost 5 bases, and 8 bases had no gene match. As DNA, the CDR3 is TGTGCCAGCAGTCCGGACAGGGGGATGGGATACGAGCAGTACTTC. This encodes CASSPDRGMGYEQYF.